This is a list of T cell receptor beta chains from one sample in a study of blood T cell repertoires in COVID-19. Profiling relied on immunoSEQ multiplex PCR, and the TCRdb table lists in-frame clones only, not all of them. The repertoire holds about 150,000 clones, approximately 86% seen once, with 6.9% in the top ten. The sample was peripheral blood. The receptors here all came from an elderly man with COVID-19, enrolled during active disease. Both conserved end residues are part of each CDR3. A D gene is named only where the DNA matches it firmly. A clone size is listed for some rows: how often the clone was seen (once, few, many), or a class if it is expanded.

CDR3 protein: CASSFRLGRVKYEAFF
CDR3 DNA: TGTGCCAGCAGTTTTAGGTTGGGCAGGGTGAAGTATGAAGCTTTCTTT
clone size: -
J gene: TRBJ1-1
CDR3 length: 16
V gene: TRBV27
D gene: -

CDR3 protein: CASSQGGEQFF
CDR3 DNA: TGTGCCAGCAGCCAGGGAGGTGAGCAGTTCTTC
clone size: -
J gene: TRBJ2-1
CDR3 length: 11
V gene: TRBV3-1/TRBV3-2
D gene: -

CDR3 protein: CASSSGLGGYTF
CDR3 DNA: TGTGCCAGCAGTTCCGGACTGGGTGGCTACACCTTC
clone size: -
J gene: TRBJ1-2
CDR3 length: 12
V gene: TRBV6-5
D gene: -

CDR3 protein: CASSPTGTGGVYEQYF
CDR3 DNA: TGTGCCAGCTCACCGACCGGGACAGGGGGCGTCTACGAGCAGTACTTC
clone size: -
J gene: TRBJ2-7
CDR3 length: 16
V gene: TRBV18
D gene: TRBD1

CDR3 protein: CASSLDRGQSNYGYTF
CDR3 DNA: TGCGCCAGCAGCTTGGACAGGGGGCAGTCTAACTATGGCTACACCTTC
clone size: -
J gene: TRBJ1-2
CDR3 length: 16
V gene: TRBV5-1
D gene: TRBD1

CDR3 protein: CASSLAQVTEAFF
CDR3 DNA: TGTGCCAGCAGCTTAGCCCAGGTTACTGAAGCTTTCTTT
clone size: -
J gene: TRBJ1-1
CDR3 length: 13
V gene: TRBV7-8
D gene: -

CDR3 protein: CASSHRSPYEQYF
CDR3 DNA: TGCGCCAGCAGCCACAGATCCCCCTACGAGCAGTACTTC
clone size: -
J gene: TRBJ2-7
CDR3 length: 13
V gene: TRBV4-3
D gene: -

CDR3 protein: CASSPQGFFTGELFF
CDR3 DNA: TGCGCCAGCAGCCCACAGGGGTTTTTCACCGGGGAGCTGTTTTTT
clone size: -
J gene: TRBJ2-2
CDR3 length: 15
V gene: TRBV4-1
D gene: TRBD1

CDR3 protein: CATSDSDGGPNYGYTF
CDR3 DNA: TGTGCCACCAGTGATTCGGACGGGGGGCCGAACTATGGCTACACCTTC
clone size: -
J gene: TRBJ1-2
CDR3 length: 16
V gene: TRBV24-1
D gene: -

CDR3 protein: CASRQGGGNQPQHF
CDR3 DNA: TGTGCCAGCCGGCAGGGGGGAGGCAATCAGCCCCAGCATTTT
clone size: -
J gene: TRBJ1-5
CDR3 length: 14
V gene: TRBV6-5
D gene: TRBD1

CDR3 protein: CASSSTGPRNQPQHF
CDR3 DNA: TGTGCCAGCAGTTCGACAGGGCCCAGGAATCAGCCCCAGCATTTT
clone size: -
J gene: TRBJ1-5
CDR3 length: 15
V gene: TRBV6-5
D gene: TRBD1

CDR3 protein: CASRRGRGEQYF
CDR3 DNA: TGTGCCAGCAGACGGGGGAGAGGGGAGCAGTACTTC
clone size: -
J gene: TRBJ2-7
CDR3 length: 12
V gene: TRBV6-5
D gene: -

CDR3 protein: CASSLRRGDYGYTF
CDR3 DNA: TGTGCCAGCAGCCTTCGAAGGGGTGACTATGGCTACACCTTC
clone size: -
J gene: TRBJ1-2
CDR3 length: 14
V gene: TRBV9
D gene: -

CDR3 protein: CASSIGRASSGANVLTF
CDR3 DNA: TGTGCCAGTAGTATAGGCAGGGCGAGCTCTGGGGCCAACGTCCTGACTTTC
clone size: few
J gene: TRBJ2-6
CDR3 length: 17
V gene: TRBV19
D gene: -

CDR3 protein: CASSQVGGVYGYTF
CDR3 DNA: TGCGCCAGCAGCCAAGTAGGGGGGGTCTATGGCTACACCTTC
clone size: -
J gene: TRBJ1-2
CDR3 length: 14
V gene: TRBV4-1
D gene: -

CDR3 protein: CATITPPEALGGYTF
CDR3 DNA: TGTGCCACCATCACTCCCCCTGAAGCGTTAGGTGGCTACACCTTC
clone size: -
J gene: TRBJ1-2
CDR3 length: 15
V gene: TRBV6-5
D gene: -

CDR3 protein: CASSGALGYGYTF
CDR3 DNA: TGTGCCAGCAGCGGGGCGTTAGGTTATGGCTACACCTTC
clone size: -
J gene: TRBJ1-2
CDR3 length: 13
V gene: TRBV5-4
D gene: -

CDR3 protein: CASSSYYNEQFF
CDR3 DNA: TGTGCCAGCAGCTCCTATTACAATGAGCAGTTCTTC
clone size: -
J gene: TRBJ2-1
CDR3 length: 12
V gene: TRBV11-3
D gene: -

CDR3 protein: CASSPTGWNGYTF
CDR3 DNA: TGTGCCAGTAGCCCGACAGGGTGGAATGGCTACACCTTC
clone size: -
J gene: TRBJ1-2
CDR3 length: 13
V gene: TRBV19
D gene: TRBD1

CDR3 protein: CASSQAGGTDTQYF
CDR3 DNA: TGTGCCAGCAGCCAAGCAGGGGGCACAGATACGCAGTATTTT
clone size: -
J gene: TRBJ2-3
CDR3 length: 14
V gene: TRBV3-1/TRBV3-2
D gene: -

CDR3 protein: CASSDSPLGELFF
CDR3 DNA: TGTGCCAGCAGTGACTCCCCCCTTGGGGAGCTGTTTTTT
clone size: many
J gene: TRBJ2-2
CDR3 length: 13
V gene: TRBV6-2/TRBV6-3
D gene: -

CDR3 protein: CASSLVRLDRRGNYEQYF
CDR3 DNA: TGTGCCAGCAGCTTAGTGAGGTTGGACAGACGGGGCAACTACGAGCAGTACTTC
clone size: -
J gene: TRBJ2-7
CDR3 length: 18
V gene: TRBV7-9
D gene: -

CDR3 protein: CASSYSDGPSYEQYF
CDR3 DNA: TGTGCCAGCAGTTACAGCGACGGCCCCTCCTACGAGCAGTACTTC
clone size: -
J gene: TRBJ2-7
CDR3 length: 15
V gene: TRBV6-5
D gene: -

CDR3 protein: CASSTWAQDNSPLHF
CDR3 DNA: TGTGCCAGCAGTACATGGGCCCAAGATAATTCACCCCTCCACTTT
clone size: -
J gene: TRBJ1-6
CDR3 length: 15
V gene: TRBV6-6
D gene: -

CDR3 protein: CSARGDEQYF
CDR3 DNA: TGCAGTGCTAGGGGAGACGAGCAGTACTTC
clone size: -
J gene: TRBJ2-7
CDR3 length: 10
V gene: TRBV20-1
D gene: -

CDR3 protein: CASRDSSYGYTF
CDR3 DNA: TGTGCCAGCAGAGACAGCTCTTATGGCTACACCTTC
clone size: -
J gene: TRBJ1-2
CDR3 length: 12
V gene: TRBV6-5
D gene: -

CDR3 protein: CATSRELANTGELFF
CDR3 DNA: TGTGCCACCAGCAGAGAACTAGCGAACACCGGGGAGCTGTTTTTT
clone size: -
J gene: TRBJ2-2
CDR3 length: 15
V gene: TRBV15
D gene: -

CDR3 protein: CASSPPSQPQHF
CDR3 DNA: TGCGCCAGCAGCCCCCCGAGTCAGCCCCAGCATTTT
clone size: -
J gene: TRBJ1-5
CDR3 length: 12
V gene: TRBV4-1
D gene: -

CDR3 protein: CASSAFEVRNTEAFF
CDR3 DNA: TGTGCCAGCAGTGCTTTCGAGGTACGCAACACTGAAGCTTTCTTT
clone size: -
J gene: TRBJ1-1
CDR3 length: 15
V gene: TRBV7-9
D gene: -